These 10 T cell receptor beta chains were sequenced from one sample in a study of blood T cell repertoires in COVID-19 (dated by TCRdb to 2020 to 2021). Library construction relied on the immunoSEQ multiplex PCR assay. Here the immuneACCESS table is served through TCRdb, limited to in-frame sequences with V and J called. Missing clones are a known gap in these copies; in checked studies unresolved V genes cover under half, and the rest lacks a known reason. Recorded for this sample are some 140,000 clones; around 87% of them occurred a single time. Of the sample, about 2.5% falls within the top ten clones. The specimen was peripheral blood. The receptor set was obtained from a man aged 45 to 65 with active COVID-19.

The rearrangement joins TRBV12-5 to TRBJ2-7; the D gene is possibly TRBD1 (5 bases). CDR1 and CDR2 (germline): LGHNT, FRNRAP. The germline V and J ends were trimmed by 1 base and 4 bases, with 8 bases remaining between them. This CDR3 has 13 amino acids. The CDR3 sequence is CASGLGRDYEQYF. In DNA form, the CDR3 reads TGTGCTAGTGGTTTGGGCAGGGATTACGAGCAGTACTTC. The whole variable domain, remainder taken from reference TRBV12-5 and TRBJ2-7, is DARVTQTPRHKVTEMGQEVTMRCQPILGHNTVFWYRQTMMQGLELLAYFRNRAPLDDSGMPKDRFSAEMPDATLATLKIQPSEPRDSAVYFCASGLGRDYEQYFGPGTRLTVT.

This sequence joins TRBV3-1 (or the pseudogene TRBV3-2) and TRBJ2-1, with D possibly matching TRBD2 (6 bases). Germline V lookup: CDR1 LGHDT, CDR2 YNNKEL (reference sequence). Trimming cost V 4 bases and J 10 bases, with 14 bases left between them. The CDR3 runs to 13 residues. In DNA, the CDR3 is TGTGCCAGCAGCCCGGGCCCGACTAGGGAGCAGTTCTTC. This gives the protein CASSPGPTREQFF.

The genes are TRBV3-1 (or the pseudogene TRBV3-2) and TRBJ1-4, with TRBD1 matching 10 bases. This CDR3 is 16 amino acids long. Germline-derived CDR1 and CDR2 are LGHDT and YNNKEL (reference sequence). Germline trimming cut 0 bases from V and 8 bases from J; bases unmatched to any gene: 6. CDR3 nucleotide sequence: TGTGCCAGCAGCCAAGAGGACAGGGGGTCTGGGGAAAAACTGTTTTTT. Residues: CASSQEDRGSGEKLFF.

DNA for the CDR3: TGTGCCAGCAGCTTGACAGGGGTGAAGGGAGATACGCAGTATTTT. Its translation: CASSLTGVKGDTQYF. This chain uses TRBV5-5 with TRBJ2-3; 7 bases match TRBD1. Germline values: CDR1 SGHKS, CDR2 YYEKEE (reference sequence). Trimming cost V 1 base and J 5 bases; bases outside gene matches: 7. The CDR3 sequence is 15 residues long.

The rearrangement joins TRBV7-9 to TRBJ1-4; D unclear. Looked up from germline, CDR1 is SEHNR and CDR2 is FQNEAQ (reference sequence). CDR3 length: 13 residues. V was shortened by 11 bases and J by 4 bases, with 14 bases between the two germline ends. The CDR3 DNA sequence: TGTGCCTGGTTCGACGGCGGTAATGAAAAACTGTTTTTT. Translating it yields CAWFDGGNEKLFF.

This clone was recorded only once. The J gene is TRBJ2-2, the V gene TRBV24-1, with a tentative D call TRBD2 (5 bases). Germline V gene lookup returns CDR1 KGHDR and CDR2 SFDVKD. This CDR3 is 17 amino acids long. The V end was cut by 1 base, the J end by 5 bases, with 16 bases between. CDR3 loop: CATSDLWEPGGTGELFF. The CDR3, as DNA: TGTGCCACCAGTGATTTATGGGAGCCCGGTGGGACCGGGGAGCTGTTTTTT.

This chain uses TRBV21-1 with TRBJ2-1; the D call in the table, TRBD2, was not verified against the DNA. TRBV21-1 is a pseudogene locus. The length of the CDR3 is 18 residues. CDR3 protein: CASSNGAGGLSSYNEQFF. DNA for the CDR3: TGTGCCAGCAGCAACGGGGCGGGGGGCCTGAGCTCCTACAATGAGCAGTTCTTC.

This clone was detected only a few times. The rearrangement uses TRBV6-5 and TRBJ1-5; 8 bases match TRBD1. CDR3 length: 15 amino acids. V shed 6 bases, J shed 5 bases, and the junction held 9 bases outside the gene matches. Germline V gene lookup returns CDR1 MNHEY and CDR2 SVGAGI. CDR3 nucleotides: TGTGCCAGCAGGACACCGGGACAGGTCGATCAGCCCCAGCATTTT. Amino acid sequence: CASRTPGQVDQPQHF.

The CDR3 DNA is TGTGCCAGCAGCTTAGCGGCGGGGCAGGGGGGGACCCAGTACTTC. Protein sequence: CASSLAAGQGGTQYF. The rearrangement uses TRBV11-1 and TRBJ2-5, with a tentative D call TRBD1 (7 bases). Trimming took 0 bases from V and 7 from J, leaving 15 bases between them. The CDR3 has 15 amino acids. CDR1 is SGHAT, CDR2 FQDESV, per germline (reference sequence).

The chain couples TRBV5-4 to TRBJ1-2; no reliable D call. In germline, CDR1 is SGHNT, CDR2 YYREEE (reference sequence). The CDR3 runs 13 residues. Between the trimmed V and J ends, which lost 4 bases and 4 bases, there was a span of 11 bases. The CDR3 sequence: CASSVNRGYGYTF. The CDR3 DNA reads TGTGCCAGCAGCGTTAATCGAGGCTATGGCTACACCTTC.